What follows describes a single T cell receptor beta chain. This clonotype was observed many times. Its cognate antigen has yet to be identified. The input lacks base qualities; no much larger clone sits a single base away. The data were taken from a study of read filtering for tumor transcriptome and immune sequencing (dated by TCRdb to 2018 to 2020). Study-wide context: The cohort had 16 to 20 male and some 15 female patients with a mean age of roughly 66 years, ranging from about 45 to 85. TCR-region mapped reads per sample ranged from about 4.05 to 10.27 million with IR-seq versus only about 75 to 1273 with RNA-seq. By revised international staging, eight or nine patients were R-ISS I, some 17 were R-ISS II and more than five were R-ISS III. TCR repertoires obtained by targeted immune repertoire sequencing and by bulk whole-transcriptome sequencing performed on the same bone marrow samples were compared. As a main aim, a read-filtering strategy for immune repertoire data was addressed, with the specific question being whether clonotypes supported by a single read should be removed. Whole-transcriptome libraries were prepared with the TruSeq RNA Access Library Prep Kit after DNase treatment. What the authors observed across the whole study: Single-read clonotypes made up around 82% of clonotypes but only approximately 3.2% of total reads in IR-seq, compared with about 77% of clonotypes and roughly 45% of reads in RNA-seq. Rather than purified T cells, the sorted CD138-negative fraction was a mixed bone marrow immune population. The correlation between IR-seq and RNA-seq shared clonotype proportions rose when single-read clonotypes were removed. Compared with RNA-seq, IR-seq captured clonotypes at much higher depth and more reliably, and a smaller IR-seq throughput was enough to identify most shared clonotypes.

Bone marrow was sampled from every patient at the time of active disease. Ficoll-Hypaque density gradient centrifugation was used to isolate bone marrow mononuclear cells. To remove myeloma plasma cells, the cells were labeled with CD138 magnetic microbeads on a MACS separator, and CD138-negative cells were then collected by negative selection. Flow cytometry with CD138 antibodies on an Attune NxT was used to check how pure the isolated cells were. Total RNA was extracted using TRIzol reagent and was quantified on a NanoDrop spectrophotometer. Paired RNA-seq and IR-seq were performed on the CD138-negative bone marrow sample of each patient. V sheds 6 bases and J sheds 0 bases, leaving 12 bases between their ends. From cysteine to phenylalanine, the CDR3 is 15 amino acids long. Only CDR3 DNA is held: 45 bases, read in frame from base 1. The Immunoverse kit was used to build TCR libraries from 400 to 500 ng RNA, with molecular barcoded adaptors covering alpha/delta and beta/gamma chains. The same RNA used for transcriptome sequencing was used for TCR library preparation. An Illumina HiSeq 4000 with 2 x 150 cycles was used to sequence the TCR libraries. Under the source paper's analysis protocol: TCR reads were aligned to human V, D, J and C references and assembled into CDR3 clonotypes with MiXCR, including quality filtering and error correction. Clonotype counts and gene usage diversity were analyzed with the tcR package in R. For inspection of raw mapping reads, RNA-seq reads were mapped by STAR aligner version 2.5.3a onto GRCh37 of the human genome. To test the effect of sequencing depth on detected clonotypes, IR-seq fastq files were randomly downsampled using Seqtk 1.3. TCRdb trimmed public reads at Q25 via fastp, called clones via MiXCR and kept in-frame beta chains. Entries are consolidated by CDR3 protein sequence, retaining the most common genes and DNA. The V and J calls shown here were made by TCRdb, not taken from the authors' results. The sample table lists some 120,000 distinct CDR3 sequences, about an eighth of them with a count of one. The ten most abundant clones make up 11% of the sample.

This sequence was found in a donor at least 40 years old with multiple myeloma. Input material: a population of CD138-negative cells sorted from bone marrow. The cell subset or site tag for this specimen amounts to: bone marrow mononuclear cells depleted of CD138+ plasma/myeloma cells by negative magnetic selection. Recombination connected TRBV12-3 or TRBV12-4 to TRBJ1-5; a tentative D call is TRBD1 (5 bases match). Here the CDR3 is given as CASSLRQSSNQPQHF. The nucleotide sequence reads TGTGCCAGCAGCCTCCGACAGAGTAGCAATCAGCCCCAGCATTTT.